This T cell receptor (beta chain) was identified during a study of shared clonotypes between healthy human individuals. Broader study findings: The sharing of approximately 5.1% of naive CD4 clonotypes was seen across a handful of donors. Sequencing depth was a factor that was expected to affect clonotype sharing among donors.

As regards this clone: Its antigen is still unknown.

The repertoire was sequenced with immunoSEQ multiplex PCR; TCRdb's copy has only in-frame clones and lacks some. Among approximately 700,000 clones listed, 60% to 75% were seen once. The donor cohort consisted entirely of Caucasian adults residing in Nashville, Tennessee. The CDR3 runs to 15 residues. V gave up 6 bases and J gave up 4 bases; unmatched junction bases: 9. The V gene's germline CDR1 is SNHLY and CDR2 FYNNEI. The rearrangement joins TRBV2 to TRBJ2-3, with TRBD2 matching 8 bases. The sequence derives from a woman aged 30 to 39 in good health. Sample: memory CD4+ T cells sorted from blood. Subset given: CD45RA-negative fraction. Here the CDR3 DNA reads TGTGCCAGCAGGCCTCTAGCGGGCCGGGCAGATACGCAGTATTTT. Translating it yields CASRPLAGRADTQYF.